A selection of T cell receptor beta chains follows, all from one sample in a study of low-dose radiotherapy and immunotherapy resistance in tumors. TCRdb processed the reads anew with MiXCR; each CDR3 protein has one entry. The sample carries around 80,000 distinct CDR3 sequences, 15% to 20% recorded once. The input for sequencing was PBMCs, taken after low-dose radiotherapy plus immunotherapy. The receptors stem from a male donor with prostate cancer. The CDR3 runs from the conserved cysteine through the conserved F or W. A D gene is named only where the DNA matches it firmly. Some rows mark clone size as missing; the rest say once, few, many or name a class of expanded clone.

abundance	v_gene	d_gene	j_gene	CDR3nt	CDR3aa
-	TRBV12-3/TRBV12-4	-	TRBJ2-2	-	CASRRTGNTGELFFF
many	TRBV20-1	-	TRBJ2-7	TGCAGTGCAACCCCAGGGCCATCCTACGAGCAGTACTTC	CSATPGPSYEQYF
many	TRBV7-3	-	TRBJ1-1	TGTGCCAGCAGCTCGCAGGGCAGTAGTGAAGCTTTCTTT	CASSSQGSSEAFF
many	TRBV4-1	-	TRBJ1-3	TGCGCCAGCAGCCAAGATCGGGGAATGGGAAACACCATATATTTT	CASSQDRGMGNTIYF
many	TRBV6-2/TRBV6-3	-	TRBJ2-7	TGTGCCAGCAGCAGTTACAGGGAGCGCCTAGGCGAGCAGTACTTC	CASSSYRERLGEQYF
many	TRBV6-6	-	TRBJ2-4	TGTGCCAGCACCGGTGGGATAGGCAAAAACATTCAGTACTTC	CASTGGIGKNIQYF
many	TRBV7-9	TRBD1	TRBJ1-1	TGTGCCAGCAGCCCTAGCGAGACAGGGAGACGATCTGAAGCTTTCTTT	CASSPSETGRRSEAFF
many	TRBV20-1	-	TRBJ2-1	TGCAGTGCTGTAACCGAACGGGAGAGATACAATGAGCAGTTCTTC	CSAVTERERYNEQFF
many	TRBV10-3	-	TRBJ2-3	TGTGCCATCAGGGACGCGAGTACAGATACGCAGTATTTT	CAIRDASTDTQYF
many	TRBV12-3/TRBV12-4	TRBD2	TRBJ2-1	TGTGCCAGCAGTTTAATCGGGGGGGGATGGAATGAGCAGTTCTTC	CASSLIGGGWNEQFF
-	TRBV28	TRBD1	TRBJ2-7	TGTGCCAGCAGTTTTCAGGGGGCTGTTTACGAGCAGTACTTC	CASSFQGAVYEQYF
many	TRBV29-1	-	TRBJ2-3	TGCAGCGTTAATACTGTAAGGGATACGCAGTATTTT	CSVNTVRDTQYF
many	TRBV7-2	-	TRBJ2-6	TGCGCCAGCAGCCGTGTCTTGGCACAAAACTCTGGGGCCAACGTCCTGACTTTC	CASSRVLAQNSGANVLTF
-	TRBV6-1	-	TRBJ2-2	TGTGCCGGTAGTAGCAGGGGGGCCACCGCGAACACCGGGGAGCTGTTTTTT	CAGSSRGATANTGELFF
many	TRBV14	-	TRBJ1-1	TGTGCCAGCAGCCTCAATTTGAACACTGAAGCTTTCTTT	CASSLNLNTEAFF
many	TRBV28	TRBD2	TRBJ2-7	TGTGCCAGCAGTATCAGCGGGAGTGGTTCCTACGAGCAGTACTTC	CASSISGSGSYEQYF
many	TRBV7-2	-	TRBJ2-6	TGTGCCAGCAGCTTACGCGGGTCCGGGGCCAACGTCCTGACTTTC	CASSLRGSGANVLTF
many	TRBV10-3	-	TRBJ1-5	TGTGCCATCAGTGAAGGACAGTCTGGCCAGCCCCAGCATTTT	CAISEGQSGQPQHF
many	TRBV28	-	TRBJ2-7	TGTGCCAGCAGTGTAACGGGACCCACCTACGAGCAGTACTTC	CASSVTGPTYEQYF
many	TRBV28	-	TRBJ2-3	TGTGCCAGCAGCTCCTCCGGAGATTCCCAGTATTTT	CASSSSGDSQYF
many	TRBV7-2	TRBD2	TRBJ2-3	TGTGCCAGCAGGCGGACTAGCGGGACCACAGATACGCAGTATTTT	CASRRTSGTTDTQYF
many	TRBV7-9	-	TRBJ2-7	TGTGCCAGCAGCGCAGGGTGGGGCTACGAGCAGTACTTC	CASSAGWGYEQYF
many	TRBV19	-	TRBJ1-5	TGTGCCAGTAGTATTGGCGGCAGTAATAGCAATCAGCCCCAGCATTTT	CASSIGGSNSNQPQHF
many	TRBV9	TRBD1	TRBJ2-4	TGTGCCAGCAGCATGGGACAGGGGAACATTCAGTACTTC	CASSMGQGNIQYF
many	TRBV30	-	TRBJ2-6	TGTGCCTGGAGTGTTGGCTCTGGGGCCAACGTCCTGACTTTC	CAWSVGSGANVLTF
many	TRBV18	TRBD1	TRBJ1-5	TGTGCCAGCTCACTCCTAGACAGGGATCAGCCCCAGCATTTT	CASSLLDRDQPQHF
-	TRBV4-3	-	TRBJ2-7	TGCGCCAGCAGCCAAGAAACGGGCAGACCTTACGAGCAGTACTTC	CASSQETGRPYEQYF
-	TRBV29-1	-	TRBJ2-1	TGCAGCGCCCGCGGGACGACGAGCTCCTACAATGAGCAGTTCTTC	CSARGTTSSYNEQFF
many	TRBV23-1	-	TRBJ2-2	TGCGCCAGCAGTCAATCCCCCGGGACATTATTTACCACCGGGGAGCTGTTTTTT	CASSQSPGTLFTTGELFF
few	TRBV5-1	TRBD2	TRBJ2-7	TGCGCCAGCCGACCCCGCGGGAGAGAGTACGAGCAGTACTTC	CASRPRGREYEQYF
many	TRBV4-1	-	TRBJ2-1	TGCGCCAGCAGCCCCCCCGGTCGGGAAGAGCAGTTCTTC	CASSPPGREEQFF
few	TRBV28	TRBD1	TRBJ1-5	TGTGCCAGCAGTTGGGTACAGGGGGGGCCTAGCAATCAGCCCCAGCATTTT	CASSWVQGGPSNQPQHF
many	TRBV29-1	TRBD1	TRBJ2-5	TGCAGCGTTGCCCGGGACAGCCTCCAAGAGACCCAGTACTTC	CSVARDSLQETQYF
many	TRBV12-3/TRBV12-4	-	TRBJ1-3	TGTGCCAGCATTGGGGACCTCTCTGGAAACACCATATATTTT	CASIGDLSGNTIYF
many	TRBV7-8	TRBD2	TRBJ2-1	TGTGCCAGCAGCTTATTCGGCGACCGGACTAGCGGGTACAATGAGCAGTTCTTC	CASSLFGDRTSGYNEQFF
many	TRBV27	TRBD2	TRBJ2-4	TGTGCCAGCAGCCTAAGTACTAGCGGTAACATTCAGTACTTC	CASSLSTSGNIQYF
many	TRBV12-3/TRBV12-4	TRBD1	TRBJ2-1	TGTGCCAGCAGTGAAGGACAGGGACCTTACAATGAGCAGTTCTTC	CASSEGQGPYNEQFF
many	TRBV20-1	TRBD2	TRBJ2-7	TGCAGTGCGCTATCGGACGGTAGCGGGAGGGCCAGGAGCTACGAGCAGTACTTC	CSALSDGSGRARSYEQYF
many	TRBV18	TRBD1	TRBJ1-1	TGTGCCAGCTCACCATCGGGGGCAGGGGGAAACACTGAAGCTTTCTTT	CASSPSGAGGNTEAFF
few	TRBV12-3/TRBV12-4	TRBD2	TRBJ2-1	TGTGCCAGCAGCCTTAGCGGGGGGGGGGTCGATGAGCAGTTCTTC	CASSLSGGGVDEQFF
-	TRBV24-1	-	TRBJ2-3	TGTGCCACCAGCCAGGGCACAGATACGCAGTATTTT	CATSQGTDTQYF
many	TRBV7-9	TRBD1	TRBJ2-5	TGTGCCAGCAGCTTAGGCCAACCGGGACAGAAGGAGACCCAGTACTTC	CASSLGQPGQKETQYF
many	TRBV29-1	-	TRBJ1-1	TGCAGCGTGGGATCAGGGTTCACTGAAGCTTTCTTT	CSVGSGFTEAFF
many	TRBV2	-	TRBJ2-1	TGTGCCACCGAACCACAGGGCCCCCGCGGGTTGGAGCAGTTCTTC	CATEPQGPRGLEQFF